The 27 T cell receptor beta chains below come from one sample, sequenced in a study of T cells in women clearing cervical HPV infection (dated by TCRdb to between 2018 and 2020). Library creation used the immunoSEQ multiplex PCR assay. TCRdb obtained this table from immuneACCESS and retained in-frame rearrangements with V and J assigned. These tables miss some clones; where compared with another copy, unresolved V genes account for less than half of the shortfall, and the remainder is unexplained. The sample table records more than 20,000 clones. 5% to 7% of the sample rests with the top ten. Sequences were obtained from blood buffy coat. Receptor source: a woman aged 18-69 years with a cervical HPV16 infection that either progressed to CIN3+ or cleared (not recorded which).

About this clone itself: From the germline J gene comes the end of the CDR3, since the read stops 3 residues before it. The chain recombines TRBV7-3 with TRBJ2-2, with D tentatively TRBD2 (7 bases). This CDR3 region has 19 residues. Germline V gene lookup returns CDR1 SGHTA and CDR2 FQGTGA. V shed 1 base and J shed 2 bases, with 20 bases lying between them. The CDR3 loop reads CASSLNIVWGGPNTGELFF. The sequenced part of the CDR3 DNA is TGTGCCAGCAGCTTAAATATTGTCTGGGGGGGGCCCAACACCGGGGAG.

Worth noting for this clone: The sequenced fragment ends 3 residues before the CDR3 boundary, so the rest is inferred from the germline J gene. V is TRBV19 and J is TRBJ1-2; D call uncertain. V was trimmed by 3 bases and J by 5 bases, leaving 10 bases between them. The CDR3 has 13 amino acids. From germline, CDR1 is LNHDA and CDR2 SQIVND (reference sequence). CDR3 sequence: CASSMGFLYGYTF. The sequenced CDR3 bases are TGTGCCAGTAGTATGGGCTTCCTGTATGGC.

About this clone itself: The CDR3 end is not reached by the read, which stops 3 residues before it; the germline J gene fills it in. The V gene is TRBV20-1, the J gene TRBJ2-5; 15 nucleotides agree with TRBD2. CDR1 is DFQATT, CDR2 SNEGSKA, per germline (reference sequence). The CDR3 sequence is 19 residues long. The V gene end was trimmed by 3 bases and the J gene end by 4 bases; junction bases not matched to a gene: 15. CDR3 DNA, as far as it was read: TGCAGTGCTAGGGGGAGGACTAGCGGGAGGGCCCTCGGAAGAGAGACC. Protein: CSARGRTSGRALGRET. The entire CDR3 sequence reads CSARGRTSGRALGRETQYF.

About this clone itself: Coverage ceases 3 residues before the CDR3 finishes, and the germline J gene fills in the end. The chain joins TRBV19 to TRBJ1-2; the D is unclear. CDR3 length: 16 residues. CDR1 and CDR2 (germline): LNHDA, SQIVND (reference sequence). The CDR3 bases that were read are TGTGCCAGTAGTATAGGGCTAGCGGGAGCCTACAATGAC. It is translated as CASSIGLAGAYND. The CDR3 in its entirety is CASSIGLAGAYNDYTF. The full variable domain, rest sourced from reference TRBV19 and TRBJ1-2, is DGGITQSPKYLFRKEGQNVTLSCEQNLNHDAMYWYRQDPGQGLRLIYYSQIVNDFQKGDIAEGYSVSREKKESFPLTVTSAQKNPTAFYLCASSIGLAGAYNDYTFGSGTRLTVV.

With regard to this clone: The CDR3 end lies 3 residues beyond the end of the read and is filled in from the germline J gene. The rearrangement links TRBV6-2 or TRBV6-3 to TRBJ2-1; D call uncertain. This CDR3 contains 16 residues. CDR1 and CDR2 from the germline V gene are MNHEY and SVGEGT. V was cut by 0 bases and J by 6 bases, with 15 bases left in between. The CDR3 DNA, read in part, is TGTGCCAGCAGTTACTCGAGACCCACCACGGGCAATGAG. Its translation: CASSYSRPTTGNE. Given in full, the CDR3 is CASSYSRPTTGNEQFF.

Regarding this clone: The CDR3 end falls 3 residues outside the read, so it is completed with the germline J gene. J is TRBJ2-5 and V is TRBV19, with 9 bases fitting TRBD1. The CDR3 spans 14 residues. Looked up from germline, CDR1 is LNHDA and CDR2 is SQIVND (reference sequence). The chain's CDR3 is CASSTPGQGLTQYF. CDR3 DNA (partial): TGTGCCAGTAGTACACCGGGACAGGGACTCACC.

The CDR3 bases that were read are TGCAGTGCCCTACCAGGGGGAGTGTCCTACGAG. It specifies CSALPGGVSYE. In full, the CDR3 reads CSALPGGVSYEQYF. The chain is built from TRBV20-1 and TRBJ2-7; 7 positions match TRBD1. The read falls 3 residues short of the CDR3 end, and the missing part is taken from the germline J gene. Per germline, CDR1 DFQATT and CDR2 SNEGSKA (reference sequence). J was trimmed by 1 base and V by 6 bases; bases with no gene match: 9. The length of the CDR3 is 14 residues.

Here the CDR3 reads CASSLSQSSYEQYF. The DNA read from the CDR3 is TGTGCCAGCAGTTTATCCCAGAGCTCCTACGAG. The genes are TRBV28 and TRBJ2-7; D is ambiguous. Read sequence stops 3 residues before the CDR3 end, and the germline J gene provides the missing end. This CDR3 region has 14 residues. Germline V gene lookup returns CDR1 MDHEN and CDR2 SYDVKM. Trimming removed 1 base from V and 0 bases from J, with 7 bases in between.

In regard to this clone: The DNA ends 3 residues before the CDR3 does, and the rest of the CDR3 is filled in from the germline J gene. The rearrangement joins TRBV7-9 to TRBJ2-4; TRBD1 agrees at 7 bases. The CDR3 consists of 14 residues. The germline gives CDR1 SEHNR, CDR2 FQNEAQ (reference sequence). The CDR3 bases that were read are TGTGCCAGCAGCCTGACCGGGACAGCCTATGGT. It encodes CASSLTGTAYG. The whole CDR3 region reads CASSLTGTAYGQYF.

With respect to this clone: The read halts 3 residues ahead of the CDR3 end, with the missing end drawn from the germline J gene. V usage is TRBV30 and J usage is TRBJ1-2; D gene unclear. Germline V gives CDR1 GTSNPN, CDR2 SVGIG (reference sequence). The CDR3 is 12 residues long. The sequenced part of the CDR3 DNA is TGTGCCTGCGGGGAGCATTGCTCTGAC. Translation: CACGEHCSD. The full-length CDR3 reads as CACGEHCSDYTF.

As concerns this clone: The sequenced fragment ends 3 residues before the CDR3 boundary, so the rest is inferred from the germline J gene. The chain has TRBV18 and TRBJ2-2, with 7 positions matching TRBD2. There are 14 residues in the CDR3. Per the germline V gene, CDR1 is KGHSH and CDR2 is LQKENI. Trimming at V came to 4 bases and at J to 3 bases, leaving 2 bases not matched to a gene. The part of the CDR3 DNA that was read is TGTGCCAGCTCACGACTAGCAGACACCGGGGAG. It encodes CASSRLADTGE. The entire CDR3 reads CASSRLADTGELFF.

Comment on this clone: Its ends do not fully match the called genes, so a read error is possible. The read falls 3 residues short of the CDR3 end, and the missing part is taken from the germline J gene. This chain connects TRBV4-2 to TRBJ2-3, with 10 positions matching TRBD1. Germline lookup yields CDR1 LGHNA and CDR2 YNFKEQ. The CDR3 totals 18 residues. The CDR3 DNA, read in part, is TGCGCCAGCAGCCAATCCCCCCCACGACAGGGGGCAGCGGATACG. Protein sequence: CASSQSPPRQGAADT. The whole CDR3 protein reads CASSQSPPRQGAADTQYF.

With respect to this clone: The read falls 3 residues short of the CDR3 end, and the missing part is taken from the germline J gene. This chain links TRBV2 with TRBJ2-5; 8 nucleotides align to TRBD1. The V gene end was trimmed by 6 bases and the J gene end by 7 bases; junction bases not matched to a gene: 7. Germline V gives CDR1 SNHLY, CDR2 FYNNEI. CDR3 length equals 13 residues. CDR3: CASRGGQGGTQYF. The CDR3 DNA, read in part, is TGTGCCAGCAGGGGAGGACAGGGAGGGACC.

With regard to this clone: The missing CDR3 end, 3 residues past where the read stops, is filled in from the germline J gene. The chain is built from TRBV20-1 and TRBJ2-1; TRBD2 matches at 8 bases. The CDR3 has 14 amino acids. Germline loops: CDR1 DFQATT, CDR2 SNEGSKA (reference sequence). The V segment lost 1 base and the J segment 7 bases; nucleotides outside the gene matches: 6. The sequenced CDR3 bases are TGCAGTGCTAGAGCCGGGACTAGATCTAATGAG. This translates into CSARAGTRSNE. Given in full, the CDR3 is CSARAGTRSNEQFF.

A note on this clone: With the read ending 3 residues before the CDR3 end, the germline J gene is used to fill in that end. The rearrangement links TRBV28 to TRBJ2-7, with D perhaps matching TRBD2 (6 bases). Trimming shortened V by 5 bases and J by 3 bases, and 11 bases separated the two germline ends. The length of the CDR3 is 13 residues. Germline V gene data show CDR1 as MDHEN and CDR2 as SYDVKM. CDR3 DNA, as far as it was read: TGTGCCAGCAGTCCCGGGACTGGCTACGAG. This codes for CASSPGTGYE. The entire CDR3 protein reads CASSPGTGYEQYF.

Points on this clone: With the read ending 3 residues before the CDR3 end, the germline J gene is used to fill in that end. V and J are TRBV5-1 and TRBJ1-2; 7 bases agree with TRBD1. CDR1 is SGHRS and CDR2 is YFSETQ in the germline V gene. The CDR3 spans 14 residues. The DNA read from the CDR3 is TGCGCCAGCAGCAATTCCGGGACAGATTACGGC. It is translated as CASSNSGTDYG. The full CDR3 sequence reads CASSNSGTDYGYTF.

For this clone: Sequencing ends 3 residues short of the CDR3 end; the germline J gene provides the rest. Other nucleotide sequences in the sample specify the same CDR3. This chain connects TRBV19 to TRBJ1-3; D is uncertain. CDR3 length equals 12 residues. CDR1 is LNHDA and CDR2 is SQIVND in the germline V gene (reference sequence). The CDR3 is CASSMGEATIYF. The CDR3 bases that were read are TGTGCCAGTAGTATGGGCGAGGCAACC.

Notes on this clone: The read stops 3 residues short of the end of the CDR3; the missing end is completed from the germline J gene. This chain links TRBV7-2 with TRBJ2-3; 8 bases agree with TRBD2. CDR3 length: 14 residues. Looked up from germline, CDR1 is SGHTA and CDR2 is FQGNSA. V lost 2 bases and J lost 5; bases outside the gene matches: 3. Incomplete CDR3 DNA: TGTGCCAGCAGCTTACGGGCGGGGGGAGATACG. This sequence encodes CASSLRAGGDT. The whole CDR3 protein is CASSLRAGGDTQYF. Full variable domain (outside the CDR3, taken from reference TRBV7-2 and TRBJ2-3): GAGVSQSPSNKVTEKGKDVELRCDPISGHTALYWYRQSLGQGLEFLIYFQGNSAPDKSGLPSDRFSAERTGGSVSTLTIQRTQQEDSAVYLCASSLRAGGDTQYFGPGTRLTVL.

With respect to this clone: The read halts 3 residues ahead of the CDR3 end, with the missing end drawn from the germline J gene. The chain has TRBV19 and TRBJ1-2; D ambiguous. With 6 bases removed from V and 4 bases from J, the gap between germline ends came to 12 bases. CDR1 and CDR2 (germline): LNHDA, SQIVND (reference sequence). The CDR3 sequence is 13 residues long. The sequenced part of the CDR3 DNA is TGTGCCAGTAGCCAGAAACCCCTCTATGGC. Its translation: CASSQKPLYG. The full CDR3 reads CASSQKPLYGYTF.

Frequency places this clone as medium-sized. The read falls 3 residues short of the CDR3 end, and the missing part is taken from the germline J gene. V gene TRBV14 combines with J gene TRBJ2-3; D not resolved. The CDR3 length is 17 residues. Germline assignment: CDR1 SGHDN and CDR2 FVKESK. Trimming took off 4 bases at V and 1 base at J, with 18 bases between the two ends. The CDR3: CASSPRLASVGTDTQYF. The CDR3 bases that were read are TGTGCCAGCAGCCCACGACTGGCCAGCGTGGGCACAGATACG.

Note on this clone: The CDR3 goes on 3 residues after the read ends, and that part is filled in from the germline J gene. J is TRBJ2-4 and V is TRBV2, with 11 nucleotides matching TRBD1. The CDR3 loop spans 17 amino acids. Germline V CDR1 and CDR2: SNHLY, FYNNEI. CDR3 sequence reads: CASKTGTGGKANYGQYF. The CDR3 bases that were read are TGTGCCAGCAAGACCGGGACAGGGGGGAAGGCTAACTATGGT.

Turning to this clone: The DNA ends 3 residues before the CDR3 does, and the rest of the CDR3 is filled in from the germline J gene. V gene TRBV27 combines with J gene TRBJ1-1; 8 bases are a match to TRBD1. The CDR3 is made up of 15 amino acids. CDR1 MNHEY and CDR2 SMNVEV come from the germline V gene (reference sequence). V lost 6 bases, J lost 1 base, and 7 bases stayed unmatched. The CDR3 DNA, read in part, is TGTGCCAGCAGCCCGAGACAGGGGAGGAACACTGAA. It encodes CASSPRQGRNTE. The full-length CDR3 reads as CASSPRQGRNTEAFF.

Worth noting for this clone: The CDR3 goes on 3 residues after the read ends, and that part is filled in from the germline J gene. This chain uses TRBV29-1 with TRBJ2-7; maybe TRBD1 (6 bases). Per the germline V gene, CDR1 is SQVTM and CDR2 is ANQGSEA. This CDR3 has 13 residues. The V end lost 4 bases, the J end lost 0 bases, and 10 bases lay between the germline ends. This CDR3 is CSVAGDNSYEQYF. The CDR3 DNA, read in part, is TGCAGCGTTGCCGGGGACAACTCCTACGAG.

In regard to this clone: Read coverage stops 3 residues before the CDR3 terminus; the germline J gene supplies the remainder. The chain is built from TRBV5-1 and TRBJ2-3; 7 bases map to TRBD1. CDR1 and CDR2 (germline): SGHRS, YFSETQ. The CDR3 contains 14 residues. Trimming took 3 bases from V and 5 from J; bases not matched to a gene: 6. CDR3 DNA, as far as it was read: TGCGCCAGCAGCTCGACAGGGTTGGGAGATACG. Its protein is CASSSTGLGDT. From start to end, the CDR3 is CASSSTGLGDTQYF.

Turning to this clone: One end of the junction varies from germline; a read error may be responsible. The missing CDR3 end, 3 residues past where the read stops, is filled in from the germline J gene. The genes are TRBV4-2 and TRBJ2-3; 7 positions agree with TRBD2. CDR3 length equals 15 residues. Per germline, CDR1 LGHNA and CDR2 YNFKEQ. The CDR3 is CASSQRRESTDTQYF. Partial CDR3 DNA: TGCGCCAGCAGCCAACGGCGGGAGAGCACAGATACG.

CDR3 DNA (partial): TGTGCCAGCGGCCGCCGGGGGGCTAGCGGGAGATCTGGGGAG. It translates to CASGRRGASGRSGE. The CDR3 as a whole reads CASGRRGASGRSGELFF. The chain joins TRBV6-2 or TRBV6-3 to TRBJ2-2; 10 bases agree with TRBD2. With the read ending 3 residues before the CDR3 end, the germline J gene is used to fill in that end. The CDR3 loop spans 17 amino acids. Germline V gene sequence: CDR1 MNHEY, CDR2 SVGEGT. V lost 8 bases to trimming and J lost 8 bases; unmatched junction nucleotides: 17.

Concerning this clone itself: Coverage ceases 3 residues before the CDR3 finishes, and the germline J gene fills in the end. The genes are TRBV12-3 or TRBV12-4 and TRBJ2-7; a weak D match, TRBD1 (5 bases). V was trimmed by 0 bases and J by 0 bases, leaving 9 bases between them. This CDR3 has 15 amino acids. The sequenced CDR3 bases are TGTGCCAGCAGTTTAGCGCAGGGCAGCTCCTACGAG. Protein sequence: CASSLAQGSSYE. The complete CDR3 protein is CASSLAQGSSYEQYF.